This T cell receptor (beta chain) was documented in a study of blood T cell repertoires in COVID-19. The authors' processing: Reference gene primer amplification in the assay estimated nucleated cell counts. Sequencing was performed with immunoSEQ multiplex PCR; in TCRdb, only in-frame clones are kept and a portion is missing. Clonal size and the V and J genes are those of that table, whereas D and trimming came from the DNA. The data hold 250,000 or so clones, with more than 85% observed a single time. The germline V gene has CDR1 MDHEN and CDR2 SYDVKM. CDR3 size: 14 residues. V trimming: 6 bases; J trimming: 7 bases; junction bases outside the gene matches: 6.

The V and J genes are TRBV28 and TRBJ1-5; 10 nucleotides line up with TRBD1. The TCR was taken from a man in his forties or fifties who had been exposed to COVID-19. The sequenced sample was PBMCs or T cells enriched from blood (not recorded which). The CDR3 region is CASSTGTGVQPQHF. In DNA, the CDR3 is TGTGCCAGCAGCACCGGGACAGGGGTCCAGCCCCAGCATTTT. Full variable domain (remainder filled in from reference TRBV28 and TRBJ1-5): DVKVTQSSRYLVKRTGEKVFLECVQDMDHENMFWYRQDPGLGLRLIYFSYDVKMKEKGDIPEGYSVSREKKERFSLILESASTNQTSMYLCASSTGTGVQPQHFGDGTRLSIL.